The subject of this entry is one T cell receptor beta chain. Its antigen is unknown. Base-call qualities are not available, and no considerably larger clone is one nucleotide away. In total, approximately 700 healthy bone marrow donors made up the cohort. At the time of sampling, every cohort member was nominally healthy, though immune exposures that went unrecorded were likely present. The donor was CMV seronegative and belonged to the group of around 350 seronegative cohort members. Each donor provided a peripheral blood sample, and peripheral blood mononuclear cells were used for TCR beta sequencing. The Qiagen DNeasy Blood Extraction Kit was used to extract genomic DNA from the blood cell samples. This specimen belongs to a study of cytomegalovirus exposure and HLA in healthy donors (dated by TCRdb to the late 2010s). As for the study more broadly: An earlier analysis of 587 of the donors reported approximately 300 Gb of sequence data and 95 million to 140 million unique TCR beta sequences obtained from roughly 170 million T cells. About 280 gigabases of sequencing data and approximately 80 million unique TCR sequences were included in an early release covering several hundred HLA-typed donors. The genetic ancestry cluster associated with self-reported Caucasian donors included about 81% of the roughly 400 genotyped donors. The study was designed to test whether signatures of past pathogen exposure could be identified by cataloging public T cell receptors. The study used immunosequencing to profile the T cell repertoires of hundreds of subjects and linked those repertoires to cytomegalovirus serostatus. Along with the approximately 700-subject first cohort, a separate validation cohort of over a hundred different subjects was used. High-throughput TCR immunosequencing, statistical association of individual TCRs with disease status, and machine learning were combined to predict cytomegalovirus infection status. A later analysis re-analyzed previously published TCR beta repertoires from hundreds of donors and added high-resolution HLA genotyping to study TCR occurrence patterns. Rather than drawing on any new phenotypic data, the later analysis identified candidate immune exposures from TCR beta sequences and the way those sequences occurred across donors. An earlier analysis of several hundred of the donors used high-throughput TCR beta sequencing to judge whether each TCR beta V gene segment behaved as functional or pseudogenic. Alongside the repertoire data, information on donor age, sex, ethnicity and CMV serostatus was compiled. Genome-wide SNP genotypes for about 55% of the 666 donors were used in a later genetic analysis, which treated that subset as a discovery cohort. Every repertoire in the discovery cohort had been generated on one and the same sequencing platform. HLA typing included class I and class II loci at four-digit resolution. The number of typed donors differed by locus: about 620-640 for A, B, C, DRB1 and DQB1; 522 for DQA1; 606 for DPA1; and about 450 for DPB1. Roughly 5 DR-DQ haplotypes were handled as single units for association and clustering, since linkage in the cohort was strong. Across roughly 420 genotyped donors of the cohort, an average of 235,054 unique TCR beta nucleotide sequences per donor were sequenced, and approximately 17% of those sequences were non-productive.

Library preparation was by the immunoSEQ multiplex PCR assay. For the multiplex PCR, a mixture combining 60 forward primers for TCR Vbeta segments and 13 reverse primers for TCR Jbeta segments was used. Amplification of the CDR3 region of rearranged TCR beta genes was performed with a multiplex PCR assay on genomic DNA. The amplified TCR beta libraries were sequenced on the Illumina HiSeq System as 87-base-pair reads. On the study's bioinformatics: A later analysis counted about 82 million unique TCR beta chains across the 640 or so repertoires, and around 12 million of these chains were shared by at least two donors. Raw reads were error-corrected and collapsed into unique sequences by a nearest-neighbor algorithm in which closely related sequences were merged to remove PCR and sequencing errors. To assign V, D and J gene segments, CDR3 sequences were aligned to IMGT reference sequences. For a sequence to be retained, at least a six-nucleotide match to both a V gene segment and a J gene segment was required. Rearrangements were classified as productive when the CDR3 lacked stop codons and remained in frame with V and J, and all other rearrangements were classified as non-productive. Following IMGT convention, CDR3 was defined as the stretch from the second conserved V-encoded cysteine up to the conserved J-encoded phenylalanine. The earlier analysis of 587 of the donors excluded any sequence lacking an unambiguous match to a single V gene segment. An earlier analysis of a few hundred of the donors called V segments functional above 56.7% productive rearrangements and segregating when the between-donor standard deviation exceeded 5%. A statistical classification framework was built for diagnosing cytomegalovirus status from the catalog of TCR beta chain sequences. In a later analysis, V and J genes were assigned by comparing TCR nucleotide sequences against IMGT/GENE-DB human TR gene sequences. A later analysis assigned CDR3 sequences and most-parsimonious VDJ recombination scenarios with the TCRdist pipeline. In a later analysis, every TCR beta chain was defined by the combination of its CDR3 amino acid sequence and its V-gene family, and reads without a unique V-gene family were dropped. To address suspected cross-contamination and a sequencing artifact, a later analysis removed some 620 highly shared, low-generation-probability nucleotide sequences. A later analysis calculated a clonal expansion index for each public chain from normalized within-repertoire ranks of inferred template counts. A later analysis computed generation probabilities with a VDJ recombination model fitted to out-of-frame rearrangements, and checked the results against IGoR. A later analysis scored TCR-TCR, TCR-HLA and TCR-CMV co-occurrence with hypergeometric tests, applying a repertoire-size bias correction to TCR pairs. In a later analysis, false discovery rates were estimated by permuting HLA or CMV assignments 20 times. In a later analysis, co-occurring TCRs were grouped using DBSCAN, with TCRdist sequence similarity added in when clustering inside HLA-allele-positive subsets. For co-occurrence clustering, repertoires with fewer than 30,000 or more than 120,000 public chains were excluded, along with roughly 5 repertoires with anomalous nucleotide sharing. Imported from immuneACCESS, the table was reduced by TCRdb to in-frame sequences with V and J called. These copies leave out some clones; in studies compared against another copy, an unresolved V gene accounts for under half, and the cause of the remainder is not known. V and J calls and clone size are those listed in that table; D and trimming were worked out from the DNA. A total of 150,000 to 200,000 clones appear in this sample, about 85% of them only once. The ten most abundant clones make up roughly 0.98% of the sample.

Paper-wide results and their limitations: A few of the identified cytomegalovirus-associated TCR beta chains were confirmed in vitro to be specific for cytomegalovirus antigens. Most TCR sequences were observed very rarely across donors, whereas some public TCRs were present in many individuals. Because counts were too low, roughly 16 rarely observed V segments, including chromosome 9 orphons, were left out of the earlier analysis of 500 to 650 of the donors. The 87-base-pair reads could not distinguish some IMGT-functional V segments, including TRBV6-2 and TRBV6-3, so those segments were excluded. Specific HLA alleles were associated with around 18,000 TCR beta sequences at a false discovery rate of 0.05 in a later analysis. In a later analysis, several top co-occurrence clusters were reported to appear linked to parvovirus B19, influenza, CMV and Epstein-Barr virus. Assigning TCR associations to individual alleles was difficult when HLA alleles, especially DR and DQ, strongly co-occurred. In a later analysis, most CMV-associated TCR beta chains were found to appear HLA-restricted, with HLA associations seemingly driven largely by CMV exposure. For the cohort, immune exposure information was limited to CMV serostatus. The authors suggested that the approach could potentially be extended to other disease states and immunological phenotypes. According to a later genetic analysis, donors in an Asian-associated ancestry cluster had fewer N-insertions in productive TCRs than the approximately 700-donor mean. The classifier was reported to diagnose cytomegalovirus status with high specificity and sensitivity in both the original and validation cohorts. Because some donors lacked HLA typing at each locus, the association tests relied only on the typed subset. A later analysis found that TCR association rates varied across HLA loci, with DRB1 alleles showing the most associated TCRs and HLA-C alleles the fewest. Only TCR beta chains were sequenced in this cohort, and the absence of alpha or paired-chain data limited detectable features. The study listed 170 or so TCR beta chains as associated with cytomegalovirus. Compared with equally common non-associated chains, HLA-associated TCR beta chains in a later analysis were more clonally expanded and had lower generation probabilities. A cluster of highly shared sequence variants was judged likely to represent a technical artifact of the sequencing pipeline. Broadly in line with IMGT annotations, most TCR beta V segments showed up in productive rearrangements about 87% or about 30% of the time in an earlier analysis of several hundred of the donors. A further reported finding was that TCR beta sequences accurately predicted the HLA-A and HLA-B alleles for most subjects in the first cohort. In a later genetic analysis, a missense DCLRE1C variant was associated with V-gene and J-gene trimming of TCR beta chains, and the association was replicated in an independent cohort. Roughly uniform sequencing depth across donors was assumed in presence/absence analyses, although this assumption may not hold. Linkage disequilibrium might explain the correlated functional status among segregating V segments, but an unknown experimental factor could not be ruled out.

A distance of 15 bases separates the germline ends of V and J, which lose 2 bases and 1 base respectively. The CDR3 starts with the cysteine, ends with the phenylalanine, and has 17 residues. The sequence is cut down to CDR3 DNA, 51 bases in frame from base 1. The germline V gene yields KGHSH for CDR1 and LQKENI for CDR2. The sample consisted of PBMCs. The rearrangement combines TRBV18 with TRBJ1-5; the D gene is perhaps TRBD1, on 5 matching bases. The sequence was obtained from a boy between 2 and 15 years old in good health and CMV-seronegative. The CDR3 here reads CASSPMAFGGSNQPQHF. The DNA sequence is given as TGTGCCAGCTCACCAATGGCATTTGGGGGGAGCAATCAGCCCCAGCATTTT. The full variable domain, completed from the reference TRBV18 and TRBJ1-5 proteins outside the CDR3, reads NAGVMQNPRHLVRRRGQEARLRCSPMKGHSHVYWYRQLPEEGLKFMVYLQKENIIDESGMPKERFSAEFPKEGPSILRIQQVVRGDSAAYFCASSPMAFGGSNQPQHFGDGTRLSIL.